This TCR beta chain was sequenced for a study of identifying expanded T cells in peripheral blood (dated by TCRdb to the late 2010s). About the investigation overall: Separate aliquots of the same genomic DNA pool were sequenced to produce technical replicates, and four replicates were compared in pairs.

The immunoSEQ Assay, which relies on bias-controlled multiplex PCR amplification of genomic DNA, was used to profile TCRbeta CDR3 regions. The study's processing was this. The absolute abundance of each unique TCRbeta CDR3 region was quantified after sequences were collapsed and filtered. Differential abundance was assessed using a binomial (Fisher-equivalent) model and a beta-binomial model in which time-dependent variance fitted from healthy donors was added. Any clone with fewer than 5 combined templates was excluded, and a clone was called differentially abundant if its Benjamini-Hochberg FDR was below 0.01. The form v = (b*log(k)+a)^2 was used to model beta-binomial variance as a function of total template count across the two samples. Not all clones reach the TCRdb copy of this immuneACCESS table, which keeps in-frame sequences only. Checked studies attribute under half of the gap to unresolved V genes and leave the rest unexplained. For V, J and clone size, that table is used; D and trimming come from the DNA. Within this sample are 100,000 to 150,000 clones, with 75% to 90% of them counted one time only. 7.5% to 8.5% of the sample is taken by the ten largest.

In regard to this clone: Its antigen is still unknown. The input lacks base qualities; no much larger clone sits a single base away.

Measured from the cysteine to the phenylalanine, the CDR3 is 14 residues long. Here the CDR3 DNA is all that survives: 42 bases in frame from base 1. Between the V and J ends, shortened by 4 bases and 5 bases respectively, the junction contains 14 bases. The germline V gene encodes CDR1 SGHAT and CDR2 FQNNGV. Here is what the overall study found, with its caveats: The beta-binomial model significantly reduced the number of clones called differentially abundant and the false-positive rate across all healthy-donor time intervals. About 1.3 differentially abundant clones were flagged by the binomial model between technical replicates, whereas about 15 and 19 were flagged over around two weeks and four weeks, respectively. It was expected by the authors that biological variance in healthy repertoires might increase further over much longer intervals, such as months to years. In all healthy donors, the variance in clone template counts between samples taken around 2 weeks apart rose significantly as total template count increased.

During the collection period, no infections or other immune events were recorded for the healthy donors. To calibrate time-dependent variance in a beta-binomial model of T-cell clone differential abundance, blood repertoires from healthy donors were used as a training cohort. There were roughly 10 healthy donors in the training cohort, of whom 3 were female and 7 were male. On average the donors were 43 years old, and their ages spanned about 25 to 64 years. Whole blood was collected from each healthy donor at three time points spaced approximately 2 weeks apart and obtained from a commercial supplier. For immunosequencing, genomic DNA was extracted from unsorted whole blood.

The receptor chain draws on TRBV11-2 and TRBJ2-5, and perhaps TRBD2 as D gene, on 6 matching bases. The clonotype originates from a person aged 18-70 years in good health. The sequenced material came from blood. The DNA sequence is given as TGTGCCAGCAGCTGGGGGGACGAATGGGAGACCCAGTACTTC. Its translation is CASSWGDEWETQYF.